This TCR beta chain appears in the sequencing data of a study of T cell responses to AZD1222 COVID-19 vaccine (dated by TCRdb to the early 2020s). With regard to the full study: Because spike-specific TCR depth and breadth did not differ between the two schedules, AZD1222 recipients who got a second dose at roughly 4 weeks were pooled with those who got a second dose at roughly 12 weeks. A total of about 230 trial participants underwent TCR sequencing, of whom around 200 received two doses of AZD1222 and some 25 received two doses of the MenACWY control vaccine. Trial participants were enrolled by age into 18-55, 56-69 and 70-plus year subgroups, with around 150, 28 and 57 TCR-sequenced participants respectively.

Concerning this clone: Its specific antigen is unknown. No base quality information exists; no much larger clone differs at one position.

The sample's time point label is to be understood as: baseline before first vaccination. The vaccinee samples were drawn from two UK trials, COV001 and COV002, one of which was a single-blind randomized controlled phase 2/3 trial testing AZD1222 (ChAdOx1 nCoV-19) in healthy adults. For TCRbeta chain sequencing, PBMC samples were collected from trial participants at day 0 and at day 28 after the second dose. The CDR3 regions of human TCRbeta chains were analyzed by immunosequencing. Concerning the study's data processing: Repertoire TCRs were checked for matches against a reference library of SARS-CoV-2-specific TCRs that had been generated using the MIRA antigen-specificity platform. Breadth meant the fraction of unique TCRs that were SARS-CoV-2-associated, whereas depth meant the fraction of total T cells that were SARS-CoV-2-associated. Each spike-specific TCR was assigned to its reactive spike region and to a CD4 or CD8 class using the MIRA data. Log10-transformed breadth and depth values were compared by one-way ANOVA with Sidak's multiple comparisons tests. Not all clones reach the TCRdb copy of this immuneACCESS table, which keeps in-frame sequences only. Checked studies attribute under half of the gap to unresolved V genes and leave the rest unexplained. V, J and clone size are taken as reported in that table, and D and trimming were inferred from the DNA itself. This sample has over 40,000 clones in its table, and approximately 83% of those were observed once. The ten most abundant clones make up roughly half of the sample.

Paper-wide results and their limitations: The 56-69-year group was small, and its depth increase did not reach significance, likely because of low power. Reportedly, almost half of the unique spike-specific TCRs recognized epitopes lying outside the regions that are mutated in the B.1.351 and B.1.1.7 variants. After two AZD1222 doses, both the breadth and the depth of spike-specific TCRs were significantly higher than at day 0 and than in MenACWY recipients. Because no samples from the day 14 peak response were available, repertoires could be characterized only after the peak T cell response. Conclusions about previously exposed vaccinees were limited because only six or seven AZD1222 recipients were SARS-CoV-2 seropositive at baseline. The whole spike protein was spanned by vaccine-associated CD4 TCRs, and dominant responses were seen in regions 160-218 and 743-854. Participants were mostly white British, with more females than males. The authors suggested clonal diversity may have been underestimated.

CDR1 and CDR2 are read off the germline V gene as SGHAT and FQNNGV. The V and J ends are trimmed by 3 bases and 12 bases, leaving 12 bases between them. The CDR3 has 11 amino acids, counting the end cysteine and phenylalanine. Only CDR3 DNA remains: 33 bases, in frame from the first base. The clonotype was recovered from an adult in good health. The sequence links TRBV11-2 to TRBJ2-7; the best D guess is TRBD2, with 5 bases matching. This specimen was peripheral blood, taken on day 0 of AZD1222 vaccination. The sequenced DNA: TGTGCCAGCAGCTTGGGTCTAGCTTGGTACTTC. Translated, it gives CASSLGLAWYF.